This T cell receptor (beta chain) was sequenced during a study of OX40 agonist ivuxolimab in advanced cancers. Whole-study context: Checkpoint inhibitors had been given previously to approximately 41% of patients.

The data were produced by immunoSEQ multiplex PCR, yet TCRdb's version contains in-frame clones alone and is incomplete. This sample yields about 48,000 clones, of which 75% to 85% are seen a single time; 1.2% belongs to the top ten. General observations from the study: Dose levels from 0.1 to 3.0 mg/kg saw CD4+ and CD8+ blood T cells expand clonally by week 6. Antigen targets of the expanded peripheral T cells went undetermined.

Worth noting for this clone: What it recognizes is unknown.

The CDR3 extends over 16 amino acids. V was pared by 5 bases and J by 1 base, with 15 bases between. The germline V gene encodes CDR1 SGHTA and CDR2 FQGNSA. People who had autoimmune disease history or systemic immunosuppression were excluded. The gene calls are TRBV7-2 and TRBJ1-3, with D maybe TRBD1 (5 bases). Source: CD4+ or CD8+ T cells sorted from blood, taken in a trial of the OX40 agonist ivuxolimab. The clonotype was recovered from an adult with an advanced solid tumor such as melanoma, head and neck, liver or kidney cancer. The CDR3 protein is CASSKQQALSGNTIYF. CDR3 DNA: TGTGCCAGCAGCAAACAACAGGCGCTTTCTGGAAACACCATATATTTT.